These 32 T cell receptor beta chains were sequenced from one sample in a study of CD8+ T cells in alopecia areata. Treatment defined: oral pan-JAK inhibitor, 5-10 mg twice daily. The sequencing template was cDNA reverse transcribed from extracted RNA. Clones were read by immunoSEQ multiplex PCR, and TCRdb kept only the in-frame ones, dropping some. This table holds 150,000 to 200,000 clones, less than 75% found once. The sequencing used CD4+ T cells sorted from blood, collected around week 55, from a patient treated with tofacitinib. Receptors were obtained from a human donor with alopecia areata.

The chain carries TRBV5-6 and TRBJ2-7; 8 positions match TRBD1. Unmatched junction bases numbered 7, after V lost 3 bases and J lost 2 bases. The CDR3 is made up of 15 amino acids. Germline CDR1 reads SGHDT; CDR2 reads YYEEEE. The DNA of the CDR3 is TGTGCCAGCAGCTCAACAGGGGGTAAGACCTACGAGCAGTACTTC. Translation: CASSSTGGKTYEQYF.

Only a few counts were recorded for this clone. The chain carries TRBV10-3 and TRBJ2-3; 7 positions match TRBD2. The CDR3 covers 13 residues. Germline CDR1 reads ENHRY; CDR2 reads SYGVKD. J lost 4 bases, V lost 6 bases, and 4 bases had no gene match. CDR3 sequence reads: CAISGGGSDTQYF. The CDR3 nucleotides read TGTGCCATCAGCGGCGGGGGTTCAGATACGCAGTATTTT.

V usage is TRBV7-8 and J usage is TRBJ2-7; D possibly corresponds to TRBD2 (5 bases). The V end lost 3 bases, the J end lost 3 bases, and 12 bases lay between the germline ends. This CDR3 has 14 amino acids. Germline CDR1 SGHVS, CDR2 FQNEAQ. The CDR3 region is CASSFAGGGYEQYF. The CDR3 coding sequence is TGTGCCAGCAGCTTCGCAGGAGGAGGCTACGAGCAGTACTTC. Complete variable domain (other parts from reference TRBV7-8 and TRBJ2-7): GAGVSQSPRYKVAKRGQDVALRCDPISGHVSLFWYQQALGQGPEFLTYFQNEAQLDKSGLPSDRFFAERPEGSVSTLKIQRTQQEDSAVYLCASSFAGGGYEQYFGPGTRLTVT.

The gene calls are TRBV2 and TRBJ2-1; D call uncertain. The CDR3 loop spans 12 amino acids. V dropped 7 bases and J dropped 5 bases, with 9 bases sitting between them. Germline CDR1 and CDR2: SNHLY and FYNNEI. The CDR3 DNA is TGTGCCAGCAATCGACCCAACAATGAGCAGTTCTTC. This gives the protein CASNRPNNEQFF. Based on the CDR3 plus reference TRBV2 and TRBJ2-1, the full variable domain is EPEVTQTPSHQVTQMGQEVILRCVPISNHLYFYWYRQILGQKVEFLVSFYNNEISEKSEIFDDQFSVERPDGSNFTLKIRSTKLEDSAMYFCASNRPNNEQFFGPGTRLTVL.

The gene calls are TRBV25-1 and TRBJ2-7; D may be TRBD1 (6 bases). Germline CDR1 and CDR2: MGHDK and SYGVNS. This CDR3 is built from 15 residues. Trimming removed 6 bases from V and 1 base from J, with 16 bases in between. The CDR3 coding sequence is TGTGCCAGCAGCCTCCTACAGGGATCATCCTACGAGCAGTACTTC. Translating it yields CASSLLQGSSYEQYF.

V gene TRBV6-5 combines with J gene TRBJ1-5; D is undetermined. Per the germline V gene, CDR1 is MNHEY and CDR2 is SVGAGI. The CDR3 loop spans 15 amino acids. Trimming removed 6 bases at V and 0 bases at J, with 12 bases between. The CDR3 region is CASRLRRGSNQPQHF. The CDR3 coding sequence is TGTGCCAGCAGGCTCCGCCGGGGTAGCAATCAGCCCCAGCATTTT.

The CDR3 DNA reads as TGTGCCAGCAATCCAGGGACAGGAAATTCACCCCTCCACTTT. It encodes CASNPGTGNSPLHF. The rearrangement uses TRBV6-1 and TRBJ1-6; 8 nucleotides align to TRBD1. Trimming removed 7 bases from V and 7 bases from J; junction bases left unmatched: 6. This CDR3 spans 14 amino acids. CDR1 and CDR2 (germline): MNHNS, SASEGT.

Only a few counts were recorded for this clone. The chain carries TRBV29-1 and TRBJ1-1, with D unresolved. This CDR3 comprises 11 residues. The germline CDR1 and CDR2 sequences are SQVTM and ANQGSEA. V dropped 6 bases and J dropped 8 bases, with 13 bases sitting between them. The CDR3 loop is CSVVTAREAFF. The CDR3 coding sequence is TGCAGCGTGGTGACGGCCCGCGAAGCTTTCTTT.

CDR3 in DNA: TGTGCCTGGAGTGCCAACAGGGCTGGCTACACCTTC. It is translated as CAWSANRAGYTF. This chain uses TRBV30 with TRBJ1-2, with a possible D match to TRBD1 (6 bases). Germline V CDR1 and CDR2: GTSNPN, SVGIG (reference sequence). The V end lost 1 base, the J end lost 7 bases, and 10 bases lay between the germline ends. The CDR3 covers 12 residues.

The sample holds a few counts of this clone. The chain uses TRBV30 and TRBJ1-6; the D gene is possibly TRBD1 (5 bases). Germline CDR1 is GTSNPN and CDR2 is SVGIG (reference sequence). V dropped 6 bases and J dropped 5 bases, with 11 bases sitting between them. This CDR3 has 13 amino acids. The CDR3 spells CACHRQNNSPLHF. CDR3 DNA sequence: TGTGCCTGCCACCGACAGAATAATTCACCCCTCCACTTT.

The CDR3 DNA is TGTGCCAGCAGCTCTGACAGGACAGTGGAGAATTCACCCCTCCACTTT. Translated: CASSSDRTVENSPLHF. The V and J genes are TRBV7-9 and TRBJ1-6; D possibly corresponds to TRBD1 (6 bases). Germline lookup yields CDR1 SEHNR and CDR2 FQNEAQ (reference sequence). The V and J ends lost 4 bases and 7 bases respectively, with 17 bases between them. CDR3 size: 16 residues.

The CDR3 bases are TGTGCCAGCAGCCCAGACCGTCAAGAGACCCAGTACTTC. Its protein product is CASSPDRQETQYF. The rearrangement joins TRBV7-3 to TRBJ2-5; no clear D. V lost 5 bases, J lost 2 bases, and 9 bases lay in between. The V gene's germline CDR1 is SGHTA and CDR2 FQGTGA. This CDR3 contains 13 residues.

This chain uses TRBV25-1 with TRBJ1-6; D gene unclear. Germline CDR1 and CDR2: MGHDK and SYGVNS. The CDR3 extends over 13 amino acids. V shed 4 bases and J shed 8 bases, with 9 bases lying between them. Here the CDR3 reads CASSVGNDSPLHF. For the CDR3, the DNA is TGTGCCAGCAGTGTAGGGAACGATTCACCCCTCCACTTT.

V and J are TRBV21-1 and TRBJ2-6; whether TRBD1, the table's D call, matches the DNA was not checked. TRBV21-1 is marked as a pseudogene. The CDR3 spans 16 residues. The CDR3 sequence is CASSKGQGTGANVLTF. Written as DNA, the CDR3 is TGTGCCAGCAGCAAAGGACAGGGGACTGGGGCCAACGTCCTGACTTTC.

This clone has a handful of counts. The chain carries TRBV29-1 and TRBJ1-5, with a weak D call TRBD1 (5 bases). The germline V gene has CDR1 SQVTM and CDR2 ANQGSEA. The V gene lost 4 bases and the J gene lost 2 bases, with 6 bases spanning the gap. The CDR3 runs to 12 residues. The CDR3 is CSVAQGNQPQHF. The DNA of the CDR3 is TGCAGCGTTGCACAGGGCAATCAGCCCCAGCATTTT.

With respect to this clone: This specimen includes other DNA sequences encoding the same CDR3. This chain links TRBV29-1 with TRBJ2-3; a weak D match, TRBD2 (6 bases). Between the trimmed V and J ends, which lost 3 bases and 3 bases, there was a span of 7 bases. Germline lookup yields CDR1 SQVTM and CDR2 ANQGSEA. CDR3 size: 12 residues. CDR3 residues: CSVEGGTDTQYF. The CDR3 nucleotides are TGCAGCGTTGAGGGGGGAACAGATACGCAGTATTTT.

This clone was detected only once. The chain is built from TRBV30 and TRBJ2-7; 15 nucleotides match TRBD2. J lost 6 bases, V lost 2 bases, and 8 bases had no gene match. CDR1 and CDR2 (germline): GTSNPN, SVGIG (reference sequence). The CDR3 contains 16 residues. CDR3 in DNA: TGTGCCTGGAGTTTGGGACTAGCGGGGGGCCCCACCGAGCAGTACTTC. It codes for CAWSLGLAGGPTEQYF.

The chain joins TRBV15 to TRBJ1-2; D is uncertain. Germline V gene data show CDR1 as LNHNV and CDR2 as YYDKDF (reference sequence). CDR3 length: 14 residues. V was pared by 3 bases and J by 8 bases, with 16 bases between. The CDR3 here is CATSSGPIGEGYTF. The CDR3 nucleotides read TGTGCCACCAGCAGCGGGCCAATCGGGGAAGGCTACACCTTC.

This chain connects TRBV5-4 to TRBJ1-1; no definite D call. CDR1 is SGHNT and CDR2 is YYREEE in the germline V gene (reference sequence). V gave up 1 base and J gave up 2 bases, with 12 bases separating them. The CDR3 contains 15 residues. CDR3 loop: CASSLSPSLNTEAFF. CDR3 nucleotide sequence: TGTGCCAGCAGCTTGTCCCCATCCCTTAACACTGAAGCTTTCTTT.

This clone was observed a handful of times. This sequence joins TRBV6-1 and TRBJ2-1; 8 bases match TRBD2. With 11 bases clipped from V and 6 bases from J, the junction kept 12 bases outside the gene matches. Germline values: CDR1 MNHNS, CDR2 SASEGT. This CDR3 has 14 residues. CDR3 region: CAARYGGGSNEQFF. The CDR3 bases are TGTGCCGCCCGCTACGGCGGGGGGTCCAATGAGCAGTTCTTC.

This clone was seen only a few times. This chain links TRBV30 with TRBJ2-7, with D tentatively TRBD1 or TRBD2 (6 bases each). The J call is doubtful: the DNA matches TRBJ2-5 better. The CDR3 is made up of 14 amino acids. Germline-derived CDR1 and CDR2 are GTSNPN and SVGIG (reference sequence). The CDR3 nucleotides read TGTGCCTGGAGATTGCCGGGGGCCCAAGAGACCCAGTACTTC. It translates to CAWRLPGAQETQYF.

This sequence joins TRBV29-1 and TRBJ2-7, with 8 bases aligning to TRBD1. This CDR3 contains 15 residues. CDR1 is SQVTM, CDR2 ANQGSEA, per germline. The V and J ends lost 2 bases and 0 bases, in that order; junction bases with no gene match: 6. In nucleotides, the CDR3 is TGCAGCGTTGAAATAACAGGGGGAAGCTCCTACGAGCAGTACTTC. It specifies CSVEITGGSSYEQYF.

The chain has TRBV30 and TRBJ1-5, with D hard to call. The V end lost 0 bases, the J end lost 3 bases, and 9 bases lay between the germline ends. The CDR3 covers 14 residues. Germline CDR1 and CDR2: GTSNPN and SVGIG (reference sequence). The CDR3 coding sequence is TGTGCCTGGAGTGTAGGACGGCCCAATCAGCCCCAGCATTTT. It encodes CAWSVGRPNQPQHF.

The rearrangement uses TRBV6-5 and TRBJ2-3; the D call may be TRBD1 or TRBD2 (6 bases each). The V gene's germline CDR1 is MNHEY and CDR2 SVGAGI. The V gene lost 9 bases and the J gene lost 5 bases, with 15 bases spanning the gap. The CDR3 sequence is 13 residues long. CDR3 region: CASRGPGRDTQYF. The CDR3 bases are TGTGCCAGTCGGGGGCCCGGGAGAGATACGCAGTATTTT.

The V and J genes are TRBV11-3 and TRBJ2-2; D ambiguous. The CDR3 is made up of 14 amino acids. Germline CDR1 SGHNT, CDR2 YENEEA. Trimming left V 5 bases short and J 5 bases short, with 12 bases between. The CDR3 spells CASSPPAGTGELFF. CDR3 bases: TGTGCCAGCAGCCCCCCAGCCGGGACCGGGGAGCTGTTTTTT. Using reference TRBV11-3 and TRBJ2-2 for the parts outside the CDR3, the full variable domain is EAGVVQSPRYKIIEKKQPVAFWCNPISGHNTLYWYLQNLGQGPELLIRYENEEAVDDSQLPKDRFSAERLKGVDSTLKIQPAELGDSAVYLCASSPPAGTGELFFGEGSRLTVL.

This sequence joins TRBV7-6 and TRBJ1-1; TRBD1 aligns across 9 bases. The trim removed 5 bases at V and 5 bases at J, leaving 6 bases unmatched. CDR1 is SGHVS and CDR2 is FNYEAQ in the germline V gene. The CDR3 has 14 residues. The chain's CDR3 is CASSRTGGGTEAFF. In nucleotides, the CDR3 is TGTGCCAGCAGCAGAACAGGGGGCGGGACTGAAGCTTTCTTT.

This clone was detected once. The chain links TRBV30 to TRBJ1-6, with D possibly TRBD1 on 5 matching bases. Germline V gene data show CDR1 as GTSNPN and CDR2 as SVGIG (reference sequence). The CDR3 spans 15 residues. V dropped 2 bases and J dropped 6 bases, with 14 bases sitting between them. As DNA, the CDR3 is TGTGCCTGGAGTCCCGGGACGCGGCTTAATTCACCCCTCCACTTT. Encoded protein: CAWSPGTRLNSPLHF.

The J gene is TRBJ1-2, the V gene TRBV7-9; D remains unclear. Per germline, CDR1 SEHNR and CDR2 FQNEAQ (reference sequence). Deletions cut 3 bases from V and 7 bases from J, with 9 bases between. This CDR3 spans 12 amino acids. The CDR3 region is CASSLEGPGYTF. In nucleotides, the CDR3 is TGTGCCAGCAGCTTGGAAGGGCCTGGCTACACCTTC.

This clone was seen a few times. The V and J genes are TRBV5-1 and TRBJ2-2; D assignment may be TRBD1 or TRBD2 (6 bases each). The V end was cut by 1 base, the J end by 4 bases, with 14 bases between. CDR3 length equals 16 residues. In germline, CDR1 is SGHRS, CDR2 YFSETQ. In nucleotides, the CDR3 is TGCGCCAGCAGCTTGATGGGGGGCACGAGCACCGGGGAGCTGTTTTTT. It is translated as CASSLMGGTSTGELFF.

The chain links TRBV19 to TRBJ1-2; 7 nucleotides line up with TRBD1. V lost 8 bases, J lost 4 bases, and 13 bases stayed unmatched. Germline V gives CDR1 LNHDA, CDR2 SQIVND (reference sequence). This CDR3 has 15 residues. The CDR3 sequence: CASVQGQGLGYGYTF. The CDR3 DNA reads TGTGCCAGTGTACAGGGGCAGGGGTTGGGCTATGGCTACACCTTC.

A few counts support this clone. The chain is built from TRBV6-5 and TRBJ2-1, with D unresolved. V lost 3 bases and J lost 2, with 14 bases in between. This CDR3 region has 16 residues. CDR1 is MNHEY, CDR2 SVGAGI, per germline. In DNA, the CDR3 is TGTGCCAGCAGTTATCTCCCCGACTCCCCCTACAATGAGCAGTTCTTC. Protein product: CASSYLPDSPYNEQFF.

This sequence joins TRBV6-1 and TRBJ1-1; maybe TRBD1 (5 bases). Germline-derived CDR1 and CDR2 are MNHNS and SASEGT. V was clipped by 6 bases and J by 6 bases, with 8 bases between them. The CDR3 is 11 amino acids. CDR3 coding DNA: TGTGCCAGCAGACTCAGGGCTGAAGCTTTCTTT. Translating gives CASRLRAEAFF.